The entry that follows covers one TCR beta chain sequence. The CDR3 spans 15 residues. The germline gives CDR1 SEHNR, CDR2 FQNEAQ (reference sequence). The V and J ends lost 3 bases and 1 base, in that order; junction bases with no gene match: 3. The data originate from a study of glioma-infiltrating T cells after dendritic cell vaccination. Produced via immunoSEQ multiplex PCR; TCRdb's table is partial and in-frame only. The data show tens of thousands of clones, with over 70% seen just once and roughly 2.2% held by the top ten. This sample comprised blood, obtained before dendritic cell vaccination. The V gene is TRBV7-9, the J gene TRBJ1-1, with 9 bases aligning to TRBD1. This TCR was recovered from a human donor with glioblastoma. CDR3 DNA sequence: TGTGCCAGCAGCTTCACAGGGGGCGCGAACACTGAAGCTTTCTTT. Amino acids: CASSFTGGANTEAFF.